This T cell receptor beta chain was found in a study of cytomegalovirus exposure and HLA in healthy donors (dated by TCRdb to about 2017). A note on the overall study: According to a later analysis, the 100 to 150 validation repertoires were produced on the same platform as the 680 or so repertoires of the first cohort. The study was designed to test whether signatures of past pathogen exposure could be identified by cataloging public T cell receptors. A separate validation cohort of 100 to 150 different subjects was used in addition to the 666-subject first cohort. To predict cytomegalovirus infection status, the study combined high-throughput TCR immunosequencing, statistical association of individual TCRs with disease status, and machine learning.

Separate from the roughly 700-subject first cohort, the validation cohort of roughly 110 subjects was the group to which the donors belonged. Of note for this clone: The clone's antigen remains unknown. Base qualities are missing; no much larger clone stands one base away.

The study at large found these results: A later analysis lacked HLA typing for the validation cohort, so it scored co-occurrence in that cohort across all 110 or so repertoires. Across donors, most TCR sequences were observed very rarely, whereas some public TCRs were present in many individuals. The study gave a list of 150 to 200 TCR beta chains associated with cytomegalovirus. In both the original and validation cohorts, the classifier was reported to diagnose cytomegalovirus status with high specificity and sensitivity. In vitro tests confirmed that three of the cytomegalovirus-associated TCR beta chains recognize cytomegalovirus antigens. Of the cluster scores, about 94% were above 0 in a later analysis, which found that TCRs clustered in the first cohort also tended to co-occur in the 120 validation repertoires. The authors suggested that the approach could potentially be extended to other disease states and immunological phenotypes.

From the cysteine up to the phenylalanine, the CDR3 has a length of 17 residues. The read is trimmed to its CDR3 DNA, 51 bases read in frame from base 1. V is cut back by 0 bases and J by 3 bases, with 3 bases in the junction unmatched. From the germline V gene, CDR1 is SGDLS and CDR2 is YYNGEE. Library construction relied on the immunoSEQ multiplex PCR assay. On the study's bioinformatics: A statistical classification framework was built for diagnosing cytomegalovirus status from the catalog of TCR beta chain sequences. The clones in this table, taken by TCRdb from immuneACCESS, are in-frame only. Not every clone is retained; where verified, under half of the shortfall comes from an unresolved V gene, and the cause of the rest is unknown. V and J calls and clone size come straight from that table; D and trimming were deduced from the DNA. This sample lists 130,000 to 150,000 clones; approximately 89% were detected once. The ten top clones hold 0.6% to 0.8% of the sample.

The chain links TRBV9 with TRBJ2-1; TRBD2 matches 13 bases in the middle. Sequenced material: PBMCs. This receptor was obtained from a young man in good health and CMV-seronegative. The sequenced DNA is TGTGCCAGCAGCGTAGGGACTAGCGGGGGAAACTACAATGAGCAGTTCTTC. Its protein is CASSVGTSGGNYNEQFF.